These 13 T cell receptor beta chains came from one sample sequenced in a study of a mutant IDH1 vaccine in newly diagnosed glioma. Clones were read by immunoSEQ multiplex PCR, and TCRdb kept only the in-frame ones, dropping some. The table includes tens of thousands of clones, 70% to 90% detected once. Their target antigens are unknown. Time point given: week 35, safety follow-up. A single vaccine dose contained 300 ug of mutant IDH1 20-mer peptide, and topical imiquimod was used with it. Sequencing was performed on PBMCs, taken from a glioma patient whose treatment included an IDH1 peptide vaccine. Receptors were obtained from a man aged 40-49 years with glioma.

The gene calls are TRBV5-1 and TRBJ1-4; unclear D gene. This CDR3 has 14 residues. Between the trimmed V and J ends, which lost 2 bases and 8 bases, there was a span of 13 bases. Germline V gene lookup returns CDR1 SGHRS and CDR2 YFSETQ. CDR3 sequence: CASSLTSSHEKLFF. DNA for the CDR3: TGCGCCAGCAGCTTAACATCTTCCCACGAAAAACTGTTTTTT.

CDR3 region: CASSDSPGGQETQYF. Here the CDR3 DNA reads TGTGCCAGCAGTGACTCCCCGGGGGGCCAAGAGACCCAGTACTTC. V usage is TRBV6-1 and J usage is TRBJ2-5; 7 bases line up with TRBD2. J lost 1 base, V lost 3 bases, and 5 bases had no gene match. The CDR3 loop spans 15 amino acids. Germline values: CDR1 MNHNS, CDR2 SASEGT.

The rearrangement joins TRBV7-9 to TRBJ2-1; 8 bases are a match to TRBD2. The CDR3 runs to 12 residues. From germline, CDR1 is SEHNR and CDR2 FQNEAQ (reference sequence). V gave up 8 bases and J gave up 6 bases; unmatched junction bases: 3. CDR3 nucleotides: TGTGCCAGCTTAGGGACTAGCAATGAGCAGTTCTTC. This gives the protein CASLGTSNEQFF.

V usage is TRBV6-5 and J usage is TRBJ2-7, with 7 bases that match TRBD1. This CDR3 region has 14 residues. Germline CDR1 and CDR2: MNHEY and SVGAGI. Unmatched junction bases numbered 9, after V lost 8 bases and J lost 2 bases. Written as DNA, the CDR3 is TGTGCCAGCCGCCGGGACAGAGCTCCCTACGAGCAGTACTTC. Translating it yields CASRRDRAPYEQYF.

The rearrangement joins TRBV27 to TRBJ2-7; maybe TRBD1 (6 bases). The CDR3 loop spans 13 amino acids. The ends were cut back, 4 bases at V and 9 bases at J, with 16 bases in the middle. The germline gives CDR1 MNHEY, CDR2 SMNVEV (reference sequence). CDR3 DNA sequence: TGTGCCAGCAGTTCCCGTGCCAGGGGCCGGCAGTACTTC. Translating gives CASSSRARGRQYF.

The gene calls are TRBV6-5 and TRBJ2-7; TRBD1 agrees at 9 bases. CDR1 and CDR2 (germline): MNHEY, SVGAGI. This CDR3 has 13 amino acids. J lost 3 bases, V lost 6 bases, and 3 bases had no gene match. The CDR3 here is CASRPGQGYEQYF. Written as DNA, the CDR3 is TGTGCCAGCAGACCGGGACAGGGCTACGAGCAGTACTTC.

The V gene is TRBV20-1, the J gene TRBJ2-7; either TRBD1 or TRBD2 may supply D (5 bases each). Trimming cost V 4 bases and J 5 bases, with 9 bases left between them. Germline values: CDR1 DFQATT, CDR2 SNEGSKA (reference sequence). The CDR3 runs to 11 residues. The CDR3 DNA reads TGCAGTGCTATGGGGGATCACGAGCAGTACTTC. Its translation: CSAMGDHEQYF.

V and J are TRBV7-8 and TRBJ2-2; D is unresolved. Germline CDR1 is SGHVS and CDR2 is FQNEAQ. CDR3 length: 18 amino acids. V was shortened by 7 bases and J by 1 base, with 22 bases between the two germline ends. The CDR3 sequence is CASIPRPIGPLNTGELFF. CDR3 nucleotide sequence: TGTGCCAGCATCCCTCGTCCCATTGGACCCTTGAACACCGGGGAGCTGTTTTTT.

V is TRBV5-6 and J is TRBJ2-3, with D uncertain. CDR1 is SGHDT and CDR2 is YYEEEE in the germline V gene. The V and J ends lost 6 bases and 4 bases respectively, with 12 bases between them. The CDR3 has 13 amino acids. CDR3 in amino acids: CASTTVGADTQYF. For the CDR3, the DNA is TGTGCCAGCACCACCGTCGGCGCAGATACGCAGTATTTT. Variable domain in full (rest from reference TRBV5-6 and TRBJ2-3): DAGVTQSPTHLIKTRGQQVTLRCSPKSGHDTVSWYQQALGQGPQFIFQYYEEEERQRGNFPDRFSGHQFPNYSSELNVNALLLGDSALYLCASTTVGADTQYFGPGTRLTVL.

The V call is TRBV27, the J call TRBJ2-2, with no clear D. The CDR3 sequence is 13 residues long. CDR1 and CDR2 from the germline V gene are MNHEY and SMNVEV (reference sequence). V gave up 3 bases and J gave up 5 bases, with 7 bases separating them. CDR3 in DNA: TGTGCCAGCAGTTTCGCAGCAACCGGGGAGCTGTTTTTT. Amino acid sequence: CASSFAATGELFF.

The chain is built from TRBV19 and TRBJ2-1, with D tentatively TRBD2 (6 bases). V lost 3 bases and J lost 0, with 18 bases in between. Germline CDR1 and CDR2: LNHDA and SQIVND (reference sequence). The CDR3 length is 18 residues. The CDR3 is CASSIARRTGLSYNEQFF. DNA for the CDR3: TGTGCCAGTAGTATCGCGCGGAGAACGGGACTCTCCTACAATGAGCAGTTCTTC.

This rearrangement joins TRBV5-1 to TRBJ2-4; 9 bases line up with TRBD1. The CDR3 spans 14 residues. With V trimmed by 6 bases and J by 6 bases, 7 bases remained unmatched. Per the germline V gene, CDR1 is SGHRS and CDR2 is YFSETQ. The chain's CDR3 is CASTPLGQGNIQYF. The DNA of the CDR3 is TGCGCCAGCACCCCCCTGGGACAGGGAAACATTCAGTACTTC.

The J gene is TRBJ1-5, the V gene TRBV7-8; no definite D call. The CDR3 totals 16 residues. Trimming took off 0 bases at V and 5 bases at J, with 14 bases between the two ends. Germline V lookup: CDR1 SGHVS, CDR2 FQNEAQ. Here the CDR3 DNA reads TGTGCCAGCAGCTTAGCTGGGGTGGGGTCCGATCAGCCCCAGCATTTT. Encoded protein: CASSLAGVGSDQPQHF.